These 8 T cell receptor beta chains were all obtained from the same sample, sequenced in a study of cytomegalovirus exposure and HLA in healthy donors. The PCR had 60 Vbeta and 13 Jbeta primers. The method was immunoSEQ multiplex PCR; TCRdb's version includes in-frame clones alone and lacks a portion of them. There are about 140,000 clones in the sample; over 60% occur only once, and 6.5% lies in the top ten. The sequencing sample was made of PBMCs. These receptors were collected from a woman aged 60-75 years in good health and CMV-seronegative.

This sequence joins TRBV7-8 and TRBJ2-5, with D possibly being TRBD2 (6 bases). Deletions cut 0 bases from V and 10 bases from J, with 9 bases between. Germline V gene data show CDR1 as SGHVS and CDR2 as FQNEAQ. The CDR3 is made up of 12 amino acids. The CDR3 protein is CASSLAVGSQYF. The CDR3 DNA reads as TGTGCCAGCAGCTTAGCCGTCGGGAGCCAGTACTTC.

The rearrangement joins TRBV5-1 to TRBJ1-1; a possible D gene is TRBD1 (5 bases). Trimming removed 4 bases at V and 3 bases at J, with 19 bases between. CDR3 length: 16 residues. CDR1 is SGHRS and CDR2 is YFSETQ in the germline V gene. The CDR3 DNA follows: TGCGCCAGCAGCCCCCGGGTCCAAGGAGGGGACACTGAAGCTTTCTTT. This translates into CASSPRVQGGDTEAFF.

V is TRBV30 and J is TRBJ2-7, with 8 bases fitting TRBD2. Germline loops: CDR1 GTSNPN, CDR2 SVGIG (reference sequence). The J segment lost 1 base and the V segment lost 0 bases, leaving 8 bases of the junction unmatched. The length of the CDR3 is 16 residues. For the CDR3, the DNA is TGTGCCTGGAGTGTAGACCTAGCGGGCCTTTCCTACGAGCAGTACTTC. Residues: CAWSVDLAGLSYEQYF.

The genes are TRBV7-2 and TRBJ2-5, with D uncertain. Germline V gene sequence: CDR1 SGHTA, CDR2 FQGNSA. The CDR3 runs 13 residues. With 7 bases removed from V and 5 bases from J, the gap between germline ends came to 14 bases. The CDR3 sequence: CASNDHLGETQYF. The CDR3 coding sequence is TGTGCCAGCAACGATCACCTCGGGGAGACCCAGTACTTC.

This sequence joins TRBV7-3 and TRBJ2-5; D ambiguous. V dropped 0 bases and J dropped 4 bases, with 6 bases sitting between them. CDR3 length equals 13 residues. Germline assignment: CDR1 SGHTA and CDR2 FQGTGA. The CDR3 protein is CASSLTYSETQYF. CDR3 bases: TGTGCCAGCAGCTTAACTTACTCAGAGACCCAGTACTTC.

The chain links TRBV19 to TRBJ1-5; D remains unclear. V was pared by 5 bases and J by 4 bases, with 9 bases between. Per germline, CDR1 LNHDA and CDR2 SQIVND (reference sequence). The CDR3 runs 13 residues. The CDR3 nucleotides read TGTGCCAGTAGTGCAGAGAGGAATCAGCCCCAGCATTTT. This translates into CASSAERNQPQHF.

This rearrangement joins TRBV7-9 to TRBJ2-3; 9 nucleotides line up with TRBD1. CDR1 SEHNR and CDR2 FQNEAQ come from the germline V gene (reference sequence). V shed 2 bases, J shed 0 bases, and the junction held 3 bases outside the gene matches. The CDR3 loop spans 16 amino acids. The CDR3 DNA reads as TGTGCCAGCAGCTTAAGGGACAGGGCGAGCACAGATACGCAGTATTTT. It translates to CASSLRDRASTDTQYF.

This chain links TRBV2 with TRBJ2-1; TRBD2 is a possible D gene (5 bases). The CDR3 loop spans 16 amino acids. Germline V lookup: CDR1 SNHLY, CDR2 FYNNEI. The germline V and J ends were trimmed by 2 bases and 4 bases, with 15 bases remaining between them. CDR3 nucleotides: TGTGCCAGCAGTGAAAGGGCGGGCCCCGGGTACAATGAGCAGTTCTTC. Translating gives CASSERAGPGYNEQFF.